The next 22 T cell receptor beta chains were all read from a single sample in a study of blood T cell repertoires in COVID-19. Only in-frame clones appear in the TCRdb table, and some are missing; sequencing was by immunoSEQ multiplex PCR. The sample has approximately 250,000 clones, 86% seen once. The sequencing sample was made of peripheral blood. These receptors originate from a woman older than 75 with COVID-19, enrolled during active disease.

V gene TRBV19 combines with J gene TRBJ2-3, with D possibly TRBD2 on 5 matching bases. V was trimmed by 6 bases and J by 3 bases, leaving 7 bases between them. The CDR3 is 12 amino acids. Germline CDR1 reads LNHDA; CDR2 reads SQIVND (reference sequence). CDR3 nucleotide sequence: TGTGCCAGTAGGGACTCGACAGATACGCAGTATTTT. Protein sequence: CASRDSTDTQYF. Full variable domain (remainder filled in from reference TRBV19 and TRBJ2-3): DGGITQSPKYLFRKEGQNVTLSCEQNLNHDAMYWYRQDPGQGLRLIYYSQIVNDFQKGDIAEGYSVSREKKESFPLTVTSAQKNPTAFYLCASRDSTDTQYFGPGTRLTVL.

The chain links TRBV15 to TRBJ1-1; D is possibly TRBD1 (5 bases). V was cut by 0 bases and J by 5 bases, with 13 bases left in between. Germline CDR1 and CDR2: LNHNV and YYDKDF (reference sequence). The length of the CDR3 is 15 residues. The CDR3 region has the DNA TGTGCCACCAGCAGAGATAAGGGGTGGGAAACTGAAGCTTTCTTT. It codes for CATSRDKGWETEAFF.

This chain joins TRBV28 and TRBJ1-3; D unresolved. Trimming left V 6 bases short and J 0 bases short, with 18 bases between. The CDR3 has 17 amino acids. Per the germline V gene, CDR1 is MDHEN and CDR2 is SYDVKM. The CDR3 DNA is TGTGCCAGCAGCCCCTCTATGGCGGTGAGCTCTGGAAACACCATATATTTT. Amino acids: CASSPSMAVSSGNTIYF.

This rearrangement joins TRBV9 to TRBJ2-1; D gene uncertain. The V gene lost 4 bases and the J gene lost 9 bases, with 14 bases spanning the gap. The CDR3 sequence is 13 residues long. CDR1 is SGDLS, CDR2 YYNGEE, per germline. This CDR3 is CASSFLEWSEQFF. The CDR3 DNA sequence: TGTGCCAGCAGCTTTCTAGAATGGAGTGAGCAGTTCTTC. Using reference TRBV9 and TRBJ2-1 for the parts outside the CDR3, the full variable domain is DSGVTQTPKHLITATGQRVTLRCSPRSGDLSVYWYQQSLDQGLQFLIQYYNGEERAKGNILERFSAQQFPDLHSELNLSSLELGDSALYFCASSFLEWSEQFFGPGTRLTVL.

The CDR3 loop reads CASMDRGGTNEKLFF. The CDR3 nucleotides read TGTGCCAGTATGGACAGGGGTGGAACTAATGAAAAACTGTTTTTT. The chain uses TRBV19 and TRBJ1-4, with 9 bases fitting TRBD1. This CDR3 has 15 residues. Germline lookup yields CDR1 LNHDA and CDR2 SQIVND (reference sequence). Trimming at V came to 7 bases and at J to 1 base, leaving 4 bases not matched to a gene. The complete variable domain, with remaining parts taken from reference TRBV19 and TRBJ1-4, reads DGGITQSPKYLFRKEGQNVTLSCEQNLNHDAMYWYRQDPGQGLRLIYYSQIVNDFQKGDIAEGYSVSREKKESFPLTVTSAQKNPTAFYLCASMDRGGTNEKLFFGSGTQLSVL.

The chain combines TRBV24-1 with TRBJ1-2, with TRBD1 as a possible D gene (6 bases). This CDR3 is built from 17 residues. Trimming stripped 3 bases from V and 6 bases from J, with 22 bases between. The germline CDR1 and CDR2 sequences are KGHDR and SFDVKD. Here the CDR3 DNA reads TGTGCCACCAGTGATGCTTCCGGGCCTCGAGGGGGAGATGGCTACACCTTC. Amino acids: CATSDASGPRGGDGYTF.

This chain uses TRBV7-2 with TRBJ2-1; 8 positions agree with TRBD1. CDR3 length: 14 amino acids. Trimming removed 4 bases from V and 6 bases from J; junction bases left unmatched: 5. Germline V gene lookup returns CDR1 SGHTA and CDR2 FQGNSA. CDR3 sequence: CASSYTGGRNEQFF. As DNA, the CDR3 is TGTGCCAGCAGCTACACAGGGGGGCGCAATGAGCAGTTCTTC.

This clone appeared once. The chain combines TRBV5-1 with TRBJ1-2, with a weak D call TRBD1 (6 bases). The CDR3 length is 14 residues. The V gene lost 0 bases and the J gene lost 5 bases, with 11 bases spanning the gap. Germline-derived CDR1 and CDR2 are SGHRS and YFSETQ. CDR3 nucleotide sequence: TGCGCCAGCAGCTTGGAGGGGGGGTTATATGGCTACACCTTC. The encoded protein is CASSLEGGLYGYTF.

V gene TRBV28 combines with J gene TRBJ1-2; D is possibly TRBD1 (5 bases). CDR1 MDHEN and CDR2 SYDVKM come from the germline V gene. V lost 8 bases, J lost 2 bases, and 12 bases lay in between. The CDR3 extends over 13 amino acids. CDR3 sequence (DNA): TGTGCCAGCTCCCGGGGGTTGAACTATGGCTACACCTTC. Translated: CASSRGLNYGYTF.

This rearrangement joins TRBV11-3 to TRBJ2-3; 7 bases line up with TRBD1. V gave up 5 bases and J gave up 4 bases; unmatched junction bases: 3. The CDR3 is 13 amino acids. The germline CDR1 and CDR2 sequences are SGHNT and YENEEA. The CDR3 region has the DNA TGTGCCAGCAGCGAGGGGGCGGCAGATACGCAGTATTTT. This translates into CASSEGAADTQYF.

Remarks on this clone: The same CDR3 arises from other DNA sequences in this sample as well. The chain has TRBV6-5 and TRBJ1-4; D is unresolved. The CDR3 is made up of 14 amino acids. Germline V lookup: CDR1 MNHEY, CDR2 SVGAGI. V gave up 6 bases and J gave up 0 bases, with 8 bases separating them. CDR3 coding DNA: TGTGCCAGCAGCCCCACTGCAACTAATGAAAAACTGTTTTTT. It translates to CASSPTATNEKLFF.

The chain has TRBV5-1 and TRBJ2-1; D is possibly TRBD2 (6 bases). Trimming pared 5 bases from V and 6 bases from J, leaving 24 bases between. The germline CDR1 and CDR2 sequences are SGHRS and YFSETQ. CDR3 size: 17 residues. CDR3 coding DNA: TGCGCCAGCAGATTTCAGCCGGGAGAACGGGGGAGCAATGAGCAGTTCTTC. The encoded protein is CASRFQPGERGSNEQFF.

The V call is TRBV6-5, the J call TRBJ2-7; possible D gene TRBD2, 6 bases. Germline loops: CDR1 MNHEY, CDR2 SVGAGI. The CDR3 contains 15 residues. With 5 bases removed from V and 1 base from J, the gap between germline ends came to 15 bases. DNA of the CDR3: TGTGCCAGCAGTCCAGCGGGCCAAAGATCCTACGAGCAGTACGTC. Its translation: CASSPAGQRSYEQYV.

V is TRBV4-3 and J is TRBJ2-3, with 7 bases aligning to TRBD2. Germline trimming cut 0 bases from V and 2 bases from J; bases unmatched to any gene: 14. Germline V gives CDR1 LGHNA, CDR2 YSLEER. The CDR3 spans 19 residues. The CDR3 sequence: CASSQEGAGEPPVTDTQYF. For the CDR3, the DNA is TGCGCCAGCAGCCAAGAAGGGGCGGGGGAGCCTCCTGTCACAGATACGCAGTATTTT.

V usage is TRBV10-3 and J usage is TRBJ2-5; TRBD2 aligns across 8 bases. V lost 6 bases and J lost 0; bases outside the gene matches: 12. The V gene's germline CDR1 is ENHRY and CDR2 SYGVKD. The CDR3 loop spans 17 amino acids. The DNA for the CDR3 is TGTGCCATCAGCCGGGGGCTCGGGGGGGCCGACCAAGAGACCCAGTACTTC. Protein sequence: CAISRGLGGADQETQYF.

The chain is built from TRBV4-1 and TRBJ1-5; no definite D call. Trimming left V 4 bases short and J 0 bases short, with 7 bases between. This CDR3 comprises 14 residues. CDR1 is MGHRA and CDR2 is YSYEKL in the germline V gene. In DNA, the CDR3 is TGCGCCAGCAGCCCGCCAGATAGCAATCAGCCCCAGCATTTT. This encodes CASSPPDSNQPQHF.

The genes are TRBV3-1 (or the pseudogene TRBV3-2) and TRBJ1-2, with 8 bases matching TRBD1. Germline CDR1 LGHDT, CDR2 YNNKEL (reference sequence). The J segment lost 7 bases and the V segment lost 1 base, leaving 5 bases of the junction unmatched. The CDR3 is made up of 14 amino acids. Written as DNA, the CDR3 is TGTGCCAGCAGCCAAGTTGTCCAGGGGGCTGGCTACACCTTC. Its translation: CASSQVVQGAGYTF.

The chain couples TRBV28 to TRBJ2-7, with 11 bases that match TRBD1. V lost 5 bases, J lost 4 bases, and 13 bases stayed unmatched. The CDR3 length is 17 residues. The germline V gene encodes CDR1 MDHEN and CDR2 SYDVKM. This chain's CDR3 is CASSPLGQGVIPYEQYF. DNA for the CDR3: TGTGCCAGCAGTCCCTTGGGACAGGGGGTAATTCCGTACGAGCAGTACTTC.

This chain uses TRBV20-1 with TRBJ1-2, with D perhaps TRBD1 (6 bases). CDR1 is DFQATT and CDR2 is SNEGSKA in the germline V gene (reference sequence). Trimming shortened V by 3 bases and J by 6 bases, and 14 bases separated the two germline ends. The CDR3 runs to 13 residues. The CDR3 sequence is CSASVQGTHGYTF. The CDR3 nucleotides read TGCAGTGCTAGTGTACAGGGAACGCATGGCTACACCTTC.

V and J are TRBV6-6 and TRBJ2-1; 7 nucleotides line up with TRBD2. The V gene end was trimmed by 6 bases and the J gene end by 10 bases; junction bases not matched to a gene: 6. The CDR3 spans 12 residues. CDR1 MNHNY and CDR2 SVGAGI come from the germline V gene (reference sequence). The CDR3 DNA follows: TGTGCCAGCAGCGCCGGGGGGAAGGAGCAGTTCTTC. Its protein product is CASSAGGKEQFF.

The CDR3 sequence: CASSQRGTDTQYF. CDR3 sequence (DNA): TGTGCCAGCAGTCAACGAGGCACAGATACGCAGTATTTT. The chain joins TRBV12-3 or TRBV12-4 to TRBJ2-3; D gene uncertain. The CDR3 is 13 residues long. Deletions cut 5 bases from V and 1 base from J, with 7 bases between.

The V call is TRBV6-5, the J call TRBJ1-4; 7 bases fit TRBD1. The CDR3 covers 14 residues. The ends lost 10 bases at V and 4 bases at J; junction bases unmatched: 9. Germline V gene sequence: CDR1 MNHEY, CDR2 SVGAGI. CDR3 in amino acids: CATESDRLNEKLFF. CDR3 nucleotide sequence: TGTGCCACCGAATCGGACAGGCTTAATGAAAAACTGTTTTTT.